Given below is one T cell receptor (beta chain) in context. These data originate in a study of control samples from healthy donors and cancer patients. There are 16 residues in the CDR3. J was trimmed by 1 base and V by 4 bases; bases with no gene match: 5. The germline gives CDR1 LGHDT, CDR2 YNNKEL (reference sequence). Clones were sequenced by immunoSEQ multiplex PCR, and TCRdb holds only the in-frame ones, with some missing. The profile shows 200,000 to 250,000 clones, over 90% of them singletons. This clonotype was obtained from a man in his fifties in good health. The chain joins TRBV3-1 (or the pseudogene TRBV3-2) to TRBJ2-2; 8 positions match TRBD2. Source material: blood. The CDR3 nucleotides read TGTGCCAGCAGCCCGAGGAGCGGGGGGAACACCGGGGAGCTGTTTTTT. Translation gives CASSPRSGGNTGELFF.